Below are 29 T cell receptor beta chains sequenced from a single sample in a study of shared clonotypes between healthy human individuals. The table came from immunoSEQ multiplex PCR; TCRdb's copy has only in-frame clones and leaves some out. The top ten clones hold under 15% of a sample with about 480,000 clones, less than 85% of them seen once. Sequencing input: PBMCs. The receptors derive from a woman aged 40 to 50 in good health. Some clones in this sample may be carry-over from other donors' samples.

This clone was detected a few times. The V and J genes are TRBV6-5 and TRBJ2-1, with D maybe TRBD2 (6 bases). Germline loops: CDR1 MNHEY, CDR2 SVGAGI. The CDR3 has 15 residues. V shed 0 bases and J shed 14 bases, with 20 bases lying between them. CDR3 sequence: CASSYSSGAWLSEFF. The CDR3 region has the DNA TGTGCCAGCAGTTACTCCTCGGGAGCGTGGTTATCGGAGTTCTTC.

The CDR3 region has the DNA TGCGCCAGCAGCTTGCCTAGCGGGAACACAGATACGCAGTATTTT. Its translation is CASSLPSGNTDTQYF. The chain uses TRBV5-1 and TRBJ2-3; 9 bases fit TRBD2. The V gene's germline CDR1 is SGHRS and CDR2 YFSETQ. This CDR3 comprises 15 residues. The V gene end was trimmed by 1 base and the J gene end by 2 bases; junction bases not matched to a gene: 2.

In its sample, this clone was seen once. The chain uses TRBV19 and TRBJ2-2; possible D gene TRBD2, 6 bases. Germline assignment: CDR1 LNHDA and CDR2 SQIVND (reference sequence). Between the trimmed V and J ends, which lost 5 bases and 7 bases, there was a span of 8 bases. CDR3 length equals 12 residues. The CDR3 nucleotides read TGTGCCAGTAGTTTCGGGGGCGGGGAGCTGTTTTTT. It translates to CASSFGGGELFF. Variable domain in full (rest from reference TRBV19 and TRBJ2-2): DGGITQSPKYLFRKEGQNVTLSCEQNLNHDAMYWYRQDPGQGLRLIYYSQIVNDFQKGDIAEGYSVSREKKESFPLTVTSAQKNPTAFYLCASSFGGGELFFGEGSRLTVL.

A few counts support this clone. The chain joins TRBV7-9 to TRBJ1-1, with 12 bases matching TRBD1. J was trimmed by 6 bases and V by 5 bases; bases with no gene match: 4. The length of the CDR3 is 14 residues. The germline V gene has CDR1 SEHNR and CDR2 FQNEAQ (reference sequence). The DNA for the CDR3 is TGTGCCAGCAGCGGGACAGGGGGCGCTTCTGAAGCTTTCTTT. It is translated as CASSGTGGASEAFF.

The V gene is TRBV30, the J gene TRBJ1-5; maybe TRBD1 (6 bases). The germline gives CDR1 GTSNPN, CDR2 SVGIG (reference sequence). This CDR3 contains 16 residues. The germline V and J ends were trimmed by 3 bases and 0 bases, with 15 bases remaining between them. CDR3 loop: CAWRFRDTYSNQPQHF. CDR3 DNA: TGTGCCTGGAGGTTCCGGGACACCTATAGCAATCAGCCCCAGCATTTT. The complete variable domain, with remaining parts taken from reference TRBV30 and TRBJ1-5, reads SQTIHQWPATLVQPVGSPLSLECTVEGTSNPNLYWYRQAAGRGLQLLFYSVGIGQISSEVPQNLSASRPQDRQFILSSKKLLLSDSGFYLCAWRFRDTYSNQPQHFGDGTRLSIL.

This clone was detected only a few times. The chain combines TRBV7-8 with TRBJ2-1; TRBD2 matches at 7 bases. With V trimmed by 5 bases and J by 4 bases, 11 bases remained unmatched. The CDR3 contains 16 residues. Germline V lookup: CDR1 SGHVS, CDR2 FQNEAQ. CDR3 sequence (DNA): TGTGCCAGCAGCCCATTCGGGCGGGAGAGTTACAATGAGCAGTTCTTC. Its protein is CASSPFGRESYNEQFF.

This clone was recorded only once. The chain carries TRBV5-1 and TRBJ2-7; 9 bases match TRBD2. V lost 0 bases to trimming and J lost 4 bases; unmatched junction nucleotides: 5. Germline assignment: CDR1 SGHRS and CDR2 YFSETQ. The CDR3 loop spans 15 amino acids. DNA for the CDR3: TGCGCCAGCAGCTTGGTGGCGGGAGGGGGGTACGAGCAGTACTTC. It codes for CASSLVAGGGYEQYF.

The chain combines TRBV5-4 with TRBJ2-3, with D tentatively TRBD1 (6 bases). The V and J ends lost 0 bases and 0 bases respectively, with 11 bases between them. This CDR3 contains 16 residues. The germline V gene encodes CDR1 SGHNT and CDR2 YYREEE (reference sequence). This CDR3 is CASSLEGGPSTDTQYF. The CDR3 nucleotides are TGTGCCAGCAGCTTGGAAGGGGGACCCAGCACAGATACGCAGTATTTT.

This clone was counted between two and nine times. The V gene is TRBV19, the J gene TRBJ2-2; D is perhaps TRBD2 (6 bases). The CDR3 sequence is 13 residues long. V gave up 3 bases and J gave up 6 bases, with 8 bases separating them. Germline values: CDR1 LNHDA, CDR2 SQIVND (reference sequence). The CDR3, as DNA: TGTGCCAGTAGTATTACGGGGGCCGGGGAGCTGTTTTTT. Residues: CASSITGAGELFF.

The V gene is TRBV2, the J gene TRBJ1-6; D is perhaps TRBD1 (5 bases). The CDR3 has 15 residues. The germline gives CDR1 SNHLY, CDR2 FYNNEI. V lost 4 bases and J lost 14, with 21 bases in between. The DNA for the CDR3 is TGTGCCAGCAGTGGTGTTAGCGGCAGGGCTCAGGCCCTCCACTTT. It encodes CASSGVSGRAQALHF.

The chain joins TRBV19 to TRBJ2-3; 7 bases map to TRBD1. The CDR3 spans 15 residues. The trim removed 4 bases at V and 4 bases at J, leaving 8 bases unmatched. Germline values: CDR1 LNHDA, CDR2 SQIVND (reference sequence). The DNA for the CDR3 is TGTGCCAGTAGTACTGACAGGGATGTTTCAGATACGCAGTATTTT. It yields the protein CASSTDRDVSDTQYF.

V usage is TRBV9 and J usage is TRBJ1-6, with a weak D call TRBD1 (6 bases). V gave up 4 bases and J gave up 5 bases, with 10 bases separating them. CDR3 length: 14 amino acids. The germline V gene has CDR1 SGDLS and CDR2 YYNGEE. Here the CDR3 DNA reads TGTGCCAGCAGCCTCCGACAGGATAATTCACCCCTCCACTTT. It yields the protein CASSLRQDNSPLHF.

V gene TRBV5-4 combines with J gene TRBJ2-5; D is undetermined. Trimming stripped 4 bases from V and 0 bases from J, with 7 bases between. In germline, CDR1 is SGHNT, CDR2 YYREEE (reference sequence). This CDR3 has 13 residues. The CDR3 reads CASSPPYQETQYF. The CDR3 DNA sequence: TGTGCCAGCAGCCCACCGTACCAAGAGACCCAGTACTTC.

The chain is built from TRBV5-1 and TRBJ2-1; the match to TRBD2 covers 10 bases. The CDR3 contains 17 residues. From germline, CDR1 is SGHRS and CDR2 YFSETQ. After removal of 9 bases from V and 7 bases from J, the junction contained 19 bases not matched to a gene. CDR3 loop: CANRGGESGRAGNEQFF. The CDR3 region has the DNA TGCGCCAACAGGGGGGGAGAAAGCGGGAGGGCCGGGAATGAGCAGTTCTTC.

V is TRBV7-6 and J is TRBJ2-5; D gene ambiguous. The length of the CDR3 is 13 residues. V was clipped by 2 bases and J by 5 bases, with 9 bases between them. The germline V gene encodes CDR1 SGHVS and CDR2 FNYEAQ. The chain's CDR3 is CASSLLIRETQYF. DNA of the CDR3: TGTGCCAGCAGCTTATTAATCCGTGAGACCCAGTACTTC.

This chain joins TRBV27 and TRBJ2-3, with 7 bases identical to TRBD1. The V gene end was trimmed by 1 base and the J gene end by 2 bases; junction bases not matched to a gene: 6. The V gene's germline CDR1 is MNHEY and CDR2 SMNVEV (reference sequence). CDR3 length: 16 residues. This chain's CDR3 is CASSLWSDRYTDTQYF. The CDR3 coding sequence is TGTGCCAGCAGTTTATGGTCGGACAGGTACACAGATACGCAGTATTTT.

V and J are TRBV18 and TRBJ1-2, with 7 bases fitting TRBD1. After removal of 6 bases from V and 0 bases from J, the junction contained 7 bases not matched to a gene. Germline CDR1 reads KGHSH; CDR2 reads LQKENI. CDR3 length: 15 amino acids. The CDR3 protein is CASSPDRASNYGYTF. The CDR3 nucleotides read TGTGCCAGCTCTCCTGACAGGGCCTCTAACTATGGCTACACCTTC.

This clone was recorded at least ten times. This chain joins TRBV4-2 and TRBJ1-3; no clear D gene. The V and J ends lost 4 bases and 8 bases respectively, with 15 bases between them. Germline lookup yields CDR1 LGHNA and CDR2 YNFKEQ. The CDR3 is 14 amino acids. CDR3 in amino acids: CASSPSIGEYTIYF. In DNA form, the CDR3 reads TGTGCCAGCAGCCCAAGCATCGGGGAGTACACCATATATTTT.

This chain joins TRBV6-1 and TRBJ1-4; D not certain. Between the trimmed V and J ends, which lost 4 bases and 7 bases, there was a span of 16 bases. This CDR3 contains 15 residues. CDR1 MNHNS and CDR2 SASEGT come from the germline V gene. CDR3 nucleotides: TGTGCCAGCAGTGCTCTTTCAGGAGTGGGTGAAAAACTGTTTTTT. Its protein is CASSALSGVGEKLFF.

The chain combines TRBV9 with TRBJ2-7; TRBD2 agrees at 10 bases. The junction had 9 bases not matched to a gene; V was cut back by 0 bases and J by 3 bases. The CDR3 consists of 17 residues. Germline CDR1 SGDLS, CDR2 YYNGEE. CDR3 amino acids: CASSVEGAGTSVYEQYF. The CDR3, as DNA: TGTGCCAGCAGCGTAGAGGGGGCCGGGACTAGCGTCTACGAGCAGTACTTC.

This sequence joins TRBV7-9 and TRBJ2-1, with TRBD1 matching 7 bases. Per the germline V gene, CDR1 is SEHNR and CDR2 is FQNEAQ (reference sequence). The CDR3 is 14 residues long. Unmatched junction bases numbered 5, after V lost 8 bases and J lost 1 base. Written as DNA, the CDR3 is TGTGCCAGCCTCCAGACAGGGTCCTACAATGAGCAGTTCTTC. Translated, it gives CASLQTGSYNEQFF.

The chain joins TRBV4-2 to TRBJ2-5, with a possible D match to TRBD2 (5 bases). The DNA matches TRBJ2-7 better at its end, which makes the J call doubtful. The CDR3 has 16 amino acids. Germline assignment: CDR1 LGHNA and CDR2 YNFKEQ. CDR3 sequence (DNA): TGTGCCAGCAGCCAAGAGGTGGGAGTGGGTGGAAACGAGCAGTACTTC. Its translation is CASSQEVGVGGNEQYF.

V and J are TRBV30 and TRBJ2-1; no clear D. CDR1 is GTSNPN and CDR2 is SVGIG in the germline V gene (reference sequence). Trimming took 2 bases from V and 6 from J, leaving 17 bases between them. The CDR3 totals 15 residues. Written as DNA, the CDR3 is TGTGCCTGGAGTTCCCCCCAATATTCGGCCAATGAGCAGTTCTTC. It encodes CAWSSPQYSANEQFF.

The V gene is TRBV6-5, the J gene TRBJ2-3, with a tentative D call TRBD2 (5 bases). V lost 5 bases, J lost 2 bases, and 14 bases lay in between. The CDR3 extends over 15 amino acids. Germline V gene sequence: CDR1 MNHEY, CDR2 SVGAGI. CDR3 nucleotides: TGTGCCAGCAGTCCCCGTGGGAGCTACACAGATACGCAGTATTTT. It specifies CASSPRGSYTDTQYF.

In this sample, this clone turned up a few times. This chain uses TRBV11-2 with TRBJ1-2; TRBD1 agrees at 9 bases. Germline CDR1 and CDR2: SGHAT and FQNNGV. This CDR3 is built from 15 residues. V shed 6 bases, J shed 7 bases, and the junction held 12 bases outside the gene matches. The CDR3 spells CASRRDTGGASGYTF. CDR3 in DNA: TGTGCCAGCAGGCGCGATACAGGGGGCGCGTCTGGCTACACCTTC.

The chain couples TRBV5-6 to TRBJ2-5, with TRBD1 matching 7 bases. This CDR3 contains 15 residues. The V gene's germline CDR1 is SGHDT and CDR2 YYEEEE. V lost 2 bases, J lost 2 bases, and 6 bases stayed unmatched. This CDR3 reads CASSLRGTVQETQYF. In DNA, the CDR3 is TGTGCCAGCAGCTTAAGGGGGACAGTACAAGAGACCCAGTACTTC. The full variable domain, in which reference TRBV5-6 and TRBJ2-5 provide the parts outside the CDR3, is DAGVTQSPTHLIKTRGQQVTLRCSPKSGHDTVSWYQQALGQGPQFIFQYYEEEERQRGNFPDRFSGHQFPNYSSELNVNALLLGDSALYLCASSLRGTVQETQYFGPGTRLLVL.

About this clone: Different DNA sequences within this sample yield the same CDR3. The chain employs TRBV27 and TRBJ1-1; possible D gene TRBD1, 6 bases. The ends were cut back, 2 bases at V and 5 bases at J, with 12 bases in the middle. This CDR3 is 14 amino acids long. In germline, CDR1 is MNHEY, CDR2 SMNVEV (reference sequence). The CDR3 here is CASSLSGGRTEAFF. CDR3 coding DNA: TGTGCCAGCAGTTTAAGTGGGGGGCGGACTGAAGCTTTCTTT.

The chain is built from TRBV7-8 and TRBJ2-5, with TRBD1 as a possible D gene (6 bases). The length of the CDR3 is 14 residues. CDR1 is SGHVS, CDR2 FQNEAQ, per germline. V was shortened by 1 base and J by 5 bases, with 11 bases between the two germline ends. The CDR3 DNA sequence: TGTGCCAGCAGCTTAGACAGGGTTGGGGAGACCCAGTACTTC. As protein: CASSLDRVGETQYF.

This clone was observed once. The rearrangement uses TRBV18 and TRBJ2-7; 9 bases fit TRBD2. V lost 4 bases, J lost 3 bases, and 13 bases stayed unmatched. This CDR3 is built from 17 residues. Germline V gene sequence: CDR1 KGHSH, CDR2 LQKENI. The CDR3 region has the DNA TGTGCCAGCTCACTAACCGGTCCGCTAGCGGGGTACTACGAGCAGTACTTC. Amino acid sequence: CASSLTGPLAGYYEQYF.